The sequence of this TCR beta chain was determined in a study of blood T cell repertoires in COVID-19. About the research overall: The origin of the acute and convalescent COVID-19 samples was the United States, Italy and Spain.

The CDR3 spans 13 residues. V gave up 1 base and J gave up 6 bases, with 9 bases separating them. Germline CDR1 and CDR2: LNHDA and SQIVND (reference sequence). As originally analysed: Reference gene primer amplification in the assay estimated nucleated cell counts. Method: immunoSEQ multiplex PCR; TCRdb's copy keeps in-frame clones and lacks some. D and trimming were read from the DNA, whereas the V and J calls and clone size are those reported in that table. The table includes under 450,000 clones, about four fifths detected once. The chain carries TRBV19 and TRBJ1-2; D is perhaps TRBD1 (5 bases). Sequenced input: PBMCs or T cells enriched from blood (not recorded which). The TCR originated in a woman aged 45-65 years who had recovered from COVID-19. The CDR3, as DNA: TGTGCCAGTAGTATAGGACAGTACGATGGCTACACCTTC. Its translation: CASSIGQYDGYTF.